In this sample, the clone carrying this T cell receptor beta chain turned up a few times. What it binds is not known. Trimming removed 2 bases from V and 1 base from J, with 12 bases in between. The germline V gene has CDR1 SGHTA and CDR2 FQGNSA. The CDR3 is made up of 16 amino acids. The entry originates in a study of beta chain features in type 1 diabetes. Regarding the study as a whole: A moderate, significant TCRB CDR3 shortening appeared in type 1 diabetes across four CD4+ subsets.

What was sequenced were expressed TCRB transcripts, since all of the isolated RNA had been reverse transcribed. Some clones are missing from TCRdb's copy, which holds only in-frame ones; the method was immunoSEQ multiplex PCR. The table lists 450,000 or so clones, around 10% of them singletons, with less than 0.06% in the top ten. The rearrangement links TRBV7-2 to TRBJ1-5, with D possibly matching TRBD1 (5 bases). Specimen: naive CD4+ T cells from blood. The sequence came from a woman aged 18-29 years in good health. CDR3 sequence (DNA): TGTGCCAGCAGCTTACGTATAGGGACGAGCAATCAGCCCCAGCATTTT. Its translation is CASSLRIGTSNQPQHF. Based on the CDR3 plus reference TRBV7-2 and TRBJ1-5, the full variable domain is GAGVSQSPSNKVTEKGKDVELRCDPISGHTALYWYRQSLGQGLEFLIYFQGNSAPDKSGLPSDRFSAERTGGSVSTLTIQRTQQEDSAVYLCASSLRIGTSNQPQHFGDGTRLSIL.